This TCR beta chain was documented in a study of prognosis after radiotherapy for stage I lung cancer. Turning to the study itself: All of the patients with non-small cell lung cancer, including 7 who had refused surgery, were considered to be medically inoperable. Concurrently with stereotactic body radiotherapy, no other therapy was received by any patient.

This clonotype was recorded at least ten times. Antigen: not known. Study outcomes and limitations: Stereotactic body radiation therapy was followed by a fall in unique TCR clone counts, with a median of about 9,200 versus 6,500. Usage of TRBV and TRBJ genes reportedly differed between metastatic and non-metastatic patients.

Two-round multiplex PCR amplified TCR beta CDR3 from genomic DNA. Gene-specific TRBV and TRBJ primers were used in PCR round one. MiXCR, applied by TCRdb to the multiplex PCR reads, yields one record per CDR3 protein. The repertoire holds roughly 25,000 distinct CDR3 sequences, with just over 45% as singletons. Germline V lookup: CDR1 DFQATT, CDR2 SNEGSKA (reference sequence). The CDR3 extends over 14 amino acids. V dropped 2 bases and J dropped 5; count of bases not matched to a gene: 5. The V gene is TRBV20-1, the J gene TRBJ2-2; TRBD2 aligns across 7 bases. This sample comprised PBMCs, obtained before or after stereotactic body radiation therapy (not recorded which). The origin of this receptor is a donor over 45 with non-small cell lung cancer. CDR3 DNA sequence: TGCAGTGCTAGACTACGCGGGGGAACCGGGGAGCTGTTTTTT. Translation gives CSARLRGGTGELFF.